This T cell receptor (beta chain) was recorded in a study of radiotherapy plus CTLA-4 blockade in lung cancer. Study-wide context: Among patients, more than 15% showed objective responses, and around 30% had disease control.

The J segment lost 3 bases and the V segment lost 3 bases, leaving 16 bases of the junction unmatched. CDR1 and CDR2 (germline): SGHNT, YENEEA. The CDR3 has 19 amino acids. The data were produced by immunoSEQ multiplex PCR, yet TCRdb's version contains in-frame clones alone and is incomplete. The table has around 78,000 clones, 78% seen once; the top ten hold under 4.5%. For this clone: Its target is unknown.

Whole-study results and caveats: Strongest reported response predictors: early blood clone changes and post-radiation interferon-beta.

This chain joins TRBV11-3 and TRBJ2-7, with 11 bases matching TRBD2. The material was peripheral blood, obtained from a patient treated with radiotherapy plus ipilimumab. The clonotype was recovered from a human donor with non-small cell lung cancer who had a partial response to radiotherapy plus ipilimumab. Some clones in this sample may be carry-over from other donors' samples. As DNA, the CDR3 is TGTGCCAGCAGCTTGGCGACTAGCGGGAACGGATTCTACCGCTACGAGCAGTACTTC. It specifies CASSLATSGNGFYRYEQYF.